This T cell receptor beta chain was captured by sequencing in a study of technical replicates of blood from several donors. Germline values: CDR1 LNHNV, CDR2 YYDKDF (reference sequence). The V and J ends lost 1 base and 4 bases respectively, with 10 bases between them. The CDR3 is 15 residues long. This clone was seen once. Here immunoSEQ multiplex PCR was the method, and the copy in TCRdb shows in-frame clones only, minus some. Counted here are 45,000 to 55,000 clones, around 94% occurring once; the ten biggest clones make up approximately 0.2%. This receptor was obtained from a human donor in good health. Sequences were obtained from T cells isolated from PBMCs. The chain links TRBV15 to TRBJ1-4; D is perhaps TRBD1 (6 bases). CDR3 nucleotide sequence: TGTGCCACCAGCAGAGTTCGACAGGATAATGAAAAACTGTTTTTT. Encoded protein: CATSRVRQDNEKLFF.